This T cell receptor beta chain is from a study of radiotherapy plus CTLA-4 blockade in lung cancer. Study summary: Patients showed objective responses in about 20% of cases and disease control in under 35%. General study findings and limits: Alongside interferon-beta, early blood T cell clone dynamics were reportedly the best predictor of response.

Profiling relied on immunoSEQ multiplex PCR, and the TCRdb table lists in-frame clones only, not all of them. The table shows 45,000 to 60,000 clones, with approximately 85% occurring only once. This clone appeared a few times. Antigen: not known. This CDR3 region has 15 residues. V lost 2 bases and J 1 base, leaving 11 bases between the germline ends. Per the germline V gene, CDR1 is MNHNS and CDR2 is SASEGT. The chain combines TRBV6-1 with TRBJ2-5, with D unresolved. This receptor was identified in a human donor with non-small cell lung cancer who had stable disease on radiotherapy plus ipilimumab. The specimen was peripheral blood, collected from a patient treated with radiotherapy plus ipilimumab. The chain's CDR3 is CASSEPRIIQETQYF. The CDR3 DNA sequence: TGTGCCAGCAGTGAACCGCGGATAATCCAAGAGACCCAGTACTTC.